This T cell receptor beta chain comes out of a study of blood T cell repertoires in COVID-19. About the study: The samples span acute and convalescent COVID-19 from the United States, Italy and Spain.

This CDR3 spans 14 amino acids. Germline CDR1 and CDR2: MNHEY and SVGAGI. J lost 8 bases, V lost 5 bases, and 6 bases had no gene match. Per the study methods: How many nucleated cells were present was estimated from reference gene primer amplification. TCRdb keeps only in-frame clones here, not all; method: immunoSEQ multiplex PCR. The V and J calls and clone size were taken over from that table, and D and trimming were inferred from the DNA. The table has fewer than 70,000 clones, around 79% seen once; the top ten hold 4% to 6%. This TCR derives from a human donor in a cohort sampled during active COVID-19. V and J are TRBV6-5 and TRBJ1-2, with TRBD1 matching over 12 bases. Material for sequencing was peripheral blood. The CDR3 loop reads CASSPGTGGLGYTF. Written as DNA, the CDR3 is TGTGCCAGCAGTCCCGGGACAGGGGGCCTCGGCTACACCTTC.